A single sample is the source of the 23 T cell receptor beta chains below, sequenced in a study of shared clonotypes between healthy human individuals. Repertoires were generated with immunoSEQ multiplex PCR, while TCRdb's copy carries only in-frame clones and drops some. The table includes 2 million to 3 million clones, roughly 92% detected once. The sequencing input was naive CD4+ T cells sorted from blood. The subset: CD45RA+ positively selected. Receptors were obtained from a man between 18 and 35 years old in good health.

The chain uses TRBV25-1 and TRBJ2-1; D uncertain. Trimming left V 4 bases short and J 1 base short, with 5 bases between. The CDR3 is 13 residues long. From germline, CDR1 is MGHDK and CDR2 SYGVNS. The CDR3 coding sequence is TGTGCCAGCAGTGCGGCTTCCTACAATGAGCAGTTCTTC. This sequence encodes CASSAASYNEQFF.

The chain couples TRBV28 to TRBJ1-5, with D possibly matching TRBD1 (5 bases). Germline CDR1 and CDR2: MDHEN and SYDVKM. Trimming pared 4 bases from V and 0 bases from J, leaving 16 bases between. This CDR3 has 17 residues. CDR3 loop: CASSSAGRDDSNQPQHF. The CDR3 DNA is TGTGCCAGCAGTTCGGCAGGGCGCGATGATAGCAATCAGCCCCAGCATTTT.

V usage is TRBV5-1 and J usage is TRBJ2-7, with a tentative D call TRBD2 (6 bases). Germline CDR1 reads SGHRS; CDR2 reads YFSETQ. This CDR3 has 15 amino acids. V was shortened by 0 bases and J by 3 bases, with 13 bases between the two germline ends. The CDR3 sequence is CASSLEYQGGYEQYF. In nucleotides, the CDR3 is TGCGCCAGCAGCTTGGAATACCAGGGAGGCTACGAGCAGTACTTC.

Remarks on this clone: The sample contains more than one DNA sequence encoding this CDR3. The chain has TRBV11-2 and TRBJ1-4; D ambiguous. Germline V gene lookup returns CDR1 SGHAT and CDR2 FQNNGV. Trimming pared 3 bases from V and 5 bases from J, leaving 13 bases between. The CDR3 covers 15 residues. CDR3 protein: CASSFVGALNEKLFF. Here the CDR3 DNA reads TGTGCCAGCAGCTTCGTCGGAGCCTTAAATGAAAAACTGTTTTTT.

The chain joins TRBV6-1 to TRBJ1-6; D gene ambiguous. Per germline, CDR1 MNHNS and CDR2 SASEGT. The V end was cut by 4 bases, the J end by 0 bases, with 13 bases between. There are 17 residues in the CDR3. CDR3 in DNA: TGTGCCAGCAGTGGTCCATTCGAGAGCTCCTATAATTCACCCCTCCACTTT. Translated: CASSGPFESSYNSPLHF.

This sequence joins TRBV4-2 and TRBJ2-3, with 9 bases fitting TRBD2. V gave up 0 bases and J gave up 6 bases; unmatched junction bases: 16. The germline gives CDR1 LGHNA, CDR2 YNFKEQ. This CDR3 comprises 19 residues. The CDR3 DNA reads TGTGCCAGCAGCCAAGATCATTTGAATAGCGGGGGCCTAGGGGATACGCAGTATTTT. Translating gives CASSQDHLNSGGLGDTQYF.

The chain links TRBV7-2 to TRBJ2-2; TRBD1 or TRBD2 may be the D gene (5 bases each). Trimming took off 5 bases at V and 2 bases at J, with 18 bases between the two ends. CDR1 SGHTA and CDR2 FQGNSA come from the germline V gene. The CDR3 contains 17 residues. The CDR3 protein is CASSQHPGTTNTGELFF. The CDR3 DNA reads TGTGCCAGCAGCCAGCACCCCGGGACCACAAACACCGGGGAGCTGTTTTTT.

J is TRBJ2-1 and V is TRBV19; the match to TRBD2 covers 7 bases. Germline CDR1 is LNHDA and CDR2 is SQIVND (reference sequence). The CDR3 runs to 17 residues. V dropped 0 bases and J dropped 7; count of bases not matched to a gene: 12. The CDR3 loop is CASSIDRRGVELNEQFF. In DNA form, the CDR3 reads TGTGCCAGTAGTATAGATCGCCGGGGGGTAGAATTAAATGAGCAGTTCTTC.

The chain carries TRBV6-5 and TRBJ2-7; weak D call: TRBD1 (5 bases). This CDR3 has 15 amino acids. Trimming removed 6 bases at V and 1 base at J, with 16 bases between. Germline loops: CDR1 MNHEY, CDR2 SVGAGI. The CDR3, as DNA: TGTGCCAGCAGCCCAACAGGTCGCCAATCCTACGAGCAGTACTTC. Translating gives CASSPTGRQSYEQYF.

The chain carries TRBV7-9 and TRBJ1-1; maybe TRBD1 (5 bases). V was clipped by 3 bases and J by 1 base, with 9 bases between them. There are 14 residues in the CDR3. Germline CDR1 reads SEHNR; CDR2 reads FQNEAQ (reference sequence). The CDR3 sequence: CASSFQGPNTEAFF. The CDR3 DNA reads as TGTGCCAGCAGCTTTCAGGGACCGAACACTGAAGCTTTCTTT.

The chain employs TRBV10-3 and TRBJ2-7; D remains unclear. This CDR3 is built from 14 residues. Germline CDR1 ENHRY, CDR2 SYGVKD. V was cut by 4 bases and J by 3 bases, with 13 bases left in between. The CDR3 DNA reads TGTGCCATCAGTGGGGCAGGAGAAATCTACGAGCAGTACTTC. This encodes CAISGAGEIYEQYF.

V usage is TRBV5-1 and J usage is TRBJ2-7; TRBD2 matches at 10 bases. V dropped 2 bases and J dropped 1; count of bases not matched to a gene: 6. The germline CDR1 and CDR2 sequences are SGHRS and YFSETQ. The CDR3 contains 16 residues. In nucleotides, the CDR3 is TGCGCCAGCAGCTTCGGTTCTAGCGGGGGTTCCTACGAGCAGTACTTC. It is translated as CASSFGSSGGSYEQYF.

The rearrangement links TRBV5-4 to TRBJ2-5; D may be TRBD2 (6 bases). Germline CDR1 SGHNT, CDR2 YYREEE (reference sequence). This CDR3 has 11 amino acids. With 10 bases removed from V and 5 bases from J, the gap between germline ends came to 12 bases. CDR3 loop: CAVSGGETQYF. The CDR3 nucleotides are TGTGCCGTCTCTGGGGGGGAGACCCAGTACTTC.

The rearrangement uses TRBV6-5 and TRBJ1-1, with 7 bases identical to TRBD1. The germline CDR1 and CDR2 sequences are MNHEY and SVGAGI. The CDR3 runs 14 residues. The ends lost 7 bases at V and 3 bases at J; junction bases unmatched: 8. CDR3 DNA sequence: TGTGCCAGCACCCGGACAGGATCGTACACTGAAGCTTTCTTT. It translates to CASTRTGSYTEAFF.

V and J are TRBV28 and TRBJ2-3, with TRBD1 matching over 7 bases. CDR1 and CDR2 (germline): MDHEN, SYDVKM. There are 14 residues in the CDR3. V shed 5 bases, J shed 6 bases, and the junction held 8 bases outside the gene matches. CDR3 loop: CASSRTGLRDTQYF. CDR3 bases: TGTGCCAGCAGTCGGACAGGTCTCAGGGATACGCAGTATTTT.

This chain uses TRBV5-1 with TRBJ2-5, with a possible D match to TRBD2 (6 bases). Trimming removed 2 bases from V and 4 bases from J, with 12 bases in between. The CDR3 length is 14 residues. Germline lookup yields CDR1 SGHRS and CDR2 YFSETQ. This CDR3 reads CASSFGGDSETQYF. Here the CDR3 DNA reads TGCGCCAGCAGCTTTGGCGGGGATTCAGAGACCCAGTACTTC.

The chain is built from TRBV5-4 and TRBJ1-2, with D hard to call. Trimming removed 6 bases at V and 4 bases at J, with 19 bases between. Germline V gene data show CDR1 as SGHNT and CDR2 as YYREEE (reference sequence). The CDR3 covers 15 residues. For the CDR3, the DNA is TGTGCCAGCAAGCAAGACACCCATACTGGCTATGGCTACACCTTC. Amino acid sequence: CASKQDTHTGYGYTF.

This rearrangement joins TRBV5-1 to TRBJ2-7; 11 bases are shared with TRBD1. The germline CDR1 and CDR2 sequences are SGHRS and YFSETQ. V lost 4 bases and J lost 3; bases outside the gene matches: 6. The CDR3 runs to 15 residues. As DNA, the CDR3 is TGCGCCAGCAGCCGGTCGGGACAGGGGGTCTACGAGCAGTACTTC. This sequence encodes CASSRSGQGVYEQYF.

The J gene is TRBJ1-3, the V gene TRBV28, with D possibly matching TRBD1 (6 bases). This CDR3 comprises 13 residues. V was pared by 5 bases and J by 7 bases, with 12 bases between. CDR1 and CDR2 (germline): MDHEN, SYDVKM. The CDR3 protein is CASSDDRLNTIYF. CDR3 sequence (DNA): TGTGCCAGCAGTGACGACAGGTTGAACACCATATATTTT. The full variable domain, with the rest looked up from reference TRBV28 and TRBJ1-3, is DVKVTQSSRYLVKRTGEKVFLECVQDMDHENMFWYRQDPGLGLRLIYFSYDVKMKEKGDIPEGYSVSREKKERFSLILESASTNQTSMYLCASSDDRLNTIYFGEGSWLTVV.

The CDR3 region has the DNA TGTGCCAGCAGCCGCACGGCGGGAGAATGGGATACGCAGTATTTT. Its translation: CASSRTAGEWDTQYF. The chain joins TRBV7-2 to TRBJ2-3; 7 bases align to TRBD2. CDR1 is SGHTA and CDR2 is FQGNSA in the germline V gene. V gave up 5 bases and J gave up 6 bases; unmatched junction bases: 11. The CDR3 spans 15 residues.

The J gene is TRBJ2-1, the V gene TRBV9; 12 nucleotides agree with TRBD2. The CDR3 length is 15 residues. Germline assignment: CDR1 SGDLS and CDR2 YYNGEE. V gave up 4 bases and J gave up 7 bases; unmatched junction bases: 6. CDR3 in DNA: TGTGCCAGCAGCCTGGGACTAGCGGGTCAGAATGAGCAGTTCTTC. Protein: CASSLGLAGQNEQFF.

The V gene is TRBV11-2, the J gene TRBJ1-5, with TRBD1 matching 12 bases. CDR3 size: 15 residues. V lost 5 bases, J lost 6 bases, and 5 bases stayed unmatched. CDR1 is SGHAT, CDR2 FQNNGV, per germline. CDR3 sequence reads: CASSKGQGASQPQHF. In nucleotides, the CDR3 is TGTGCCAGCAGCAAGGGACAGGGGGCGAGTCAGCCCCAGCATTTT. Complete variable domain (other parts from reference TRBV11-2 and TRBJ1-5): EAGVAQSPRYKIIEKRQSVAFWCNPISGHATLYWYQQILGQGPKLLIQFQNNGVVDDSQLPKDRFSAERLKGVDSTLKIQPAKLEDSAVYLCASSKGQGASQPQHFGDGTRLSIL.

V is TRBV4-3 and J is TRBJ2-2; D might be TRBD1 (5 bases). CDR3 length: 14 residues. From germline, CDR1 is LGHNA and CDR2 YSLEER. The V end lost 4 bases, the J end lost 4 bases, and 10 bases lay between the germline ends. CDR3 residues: CASSRLDSTGELFF. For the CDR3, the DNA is TGCGCCAGCAGCCGGCTCGACAGCACCGGGGAGCTGTTTTTT.